This TCR beta chain was captured in a study of blood T cell repertoires in COVID-19. Whole-study context: The samples span acute and convalescent COVID-19 from the United States, Italy and Spain.

In the original analysis: Amplified reference gene primers provided the basis for estimating nucleated cell counts. Here immunoSEQ multiplex PCR was the method, and the copy in TCRdb shows in-frame clones only, minus some. From that table come the V and J calls and clone size; the DNA was used to work out D and trimming. The table includes 250,000 to 300,000 clones, 88% detected once. The germline gives CDR1 KGHSH, CDR2 LQKENI. Trimming took 3 bases from V and 5 from J; bases not matched to a gene: 10. The CDR3 has 16 amino acids. Sample: peripheral blood. This TCR was recovered from a woman in her 30s who had recovered from COVID-19. V gene TRBV18 combines with J gene TRBJ1-5; TRBD1 aligns across 7 bases. Written as DNA, the CDR3 is TGTGCCAGCTCACCGGGACAGACTACCGTCGATCAGCCCCAGCATTTT. The encoded protein is CASSPGQTTVDQPQHF.